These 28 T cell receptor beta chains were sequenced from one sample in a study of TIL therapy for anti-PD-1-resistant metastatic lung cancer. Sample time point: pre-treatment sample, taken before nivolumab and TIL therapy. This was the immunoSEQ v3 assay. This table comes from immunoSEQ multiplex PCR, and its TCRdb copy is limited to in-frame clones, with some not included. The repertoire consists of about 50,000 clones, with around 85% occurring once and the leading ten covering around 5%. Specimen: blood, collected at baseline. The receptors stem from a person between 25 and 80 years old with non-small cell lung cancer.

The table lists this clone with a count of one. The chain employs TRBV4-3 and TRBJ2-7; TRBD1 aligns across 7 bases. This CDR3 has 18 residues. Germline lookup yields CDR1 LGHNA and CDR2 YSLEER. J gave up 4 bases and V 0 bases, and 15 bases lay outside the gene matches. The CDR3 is CASSQDSPGQALGYEQYF. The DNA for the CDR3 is TGCGCCAGCAGCCAAGATAGTCCCGGACAGGCGCTTGGGTACGAGCAGTACTTC.

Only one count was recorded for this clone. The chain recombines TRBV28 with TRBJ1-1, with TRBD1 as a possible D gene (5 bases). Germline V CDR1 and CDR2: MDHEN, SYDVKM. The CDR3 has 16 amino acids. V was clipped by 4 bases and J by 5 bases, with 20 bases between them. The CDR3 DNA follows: TGTGCCAGCAGTTACGGGGCACAGGAGGTTTCGACTGAAGCTTTCTTT. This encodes CASSYGAQEVSTEAFF.

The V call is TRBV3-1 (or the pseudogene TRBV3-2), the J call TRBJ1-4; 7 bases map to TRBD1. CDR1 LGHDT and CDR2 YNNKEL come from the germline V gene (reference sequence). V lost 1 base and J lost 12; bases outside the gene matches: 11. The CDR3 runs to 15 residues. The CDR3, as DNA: TGTGCCAGCAGCCAAGTGGAAAGGGGGCACAGGGAACTGTTTTTT. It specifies CASSQVERGHRELFF.

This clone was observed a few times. As DNA, the CDR3 is TGCGCCAGCAGCTTGGAAGAGACCCAGTACTTC. As protein: CASSLEETQYF. The chain links TRBV5-1 to TRBJ2-5; the D is unclear. Germline CDR1 reads SGHRS; CDR2 reads YFSETQ. CDR3 length: 11 amino acids. V was trimmed by 0 bases and J by 3 bases, leaving 0 bases between them.

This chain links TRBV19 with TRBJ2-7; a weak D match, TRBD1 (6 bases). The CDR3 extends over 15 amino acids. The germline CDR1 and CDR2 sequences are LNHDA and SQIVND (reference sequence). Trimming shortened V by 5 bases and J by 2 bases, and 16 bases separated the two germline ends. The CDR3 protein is CASSLSWDTTYEQYF. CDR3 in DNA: TGTGCCAGTAGTCTCTCGTGGGACACCACCTACGAGCAGTACTTC.

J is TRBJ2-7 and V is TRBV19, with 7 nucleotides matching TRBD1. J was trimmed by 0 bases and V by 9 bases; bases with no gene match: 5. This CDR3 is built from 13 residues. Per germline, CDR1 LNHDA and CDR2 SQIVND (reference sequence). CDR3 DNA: TGTGCCAGCCGGGACAGCGTCTCCTACGAGCAGTACTTC. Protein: CASRDSVSYEQYF. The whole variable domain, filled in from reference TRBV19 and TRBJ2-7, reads DGGITQSPKYLFRKEGQNVTLSCEQNLNHDAMYWYRQDPGQGLRLIYYSQIVNDFQKGDIAEGYSVSREKKESFPLTVTSAQKNPTAFYLCASRDSVSYEQYFGPGTRLTVT.

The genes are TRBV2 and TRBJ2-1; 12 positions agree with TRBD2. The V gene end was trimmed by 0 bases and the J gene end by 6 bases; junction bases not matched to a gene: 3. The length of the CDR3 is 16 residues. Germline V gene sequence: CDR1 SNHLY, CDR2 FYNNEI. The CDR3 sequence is CASSEALTSGSNEQFF. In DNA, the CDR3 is TGTGCCAGCAGTGAAGCGCTGACTAGCGGGAGCAATGAGCAGTTCTTC.

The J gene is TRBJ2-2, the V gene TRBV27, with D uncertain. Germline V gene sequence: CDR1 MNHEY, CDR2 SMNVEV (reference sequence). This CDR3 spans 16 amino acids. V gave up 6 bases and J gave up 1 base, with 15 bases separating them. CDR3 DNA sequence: TGTGCCAGCAGCTTAATTGGATTCGGGAACACCGGGGAGCTGTTTTTT. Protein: CASSLIGFGNTGELFF.

The CDR3 region is CASSSDRVEGTQYF. Written as DNA, the CDR3 is TGCGCCAGCAGCTCCGACAGGGTGGAAGGTACGCAGTATTTT. V and J are TRBV5-1 and TRBJ2-3, with TRBD1 matching over 7 bases. V was clipped by 3 bases and J by 8 bases; unmatched bases: 9. CDR3 length equals 14 residues. CDR1 is SGHRS and CDR2 is YFSETQ in the germline V gene.

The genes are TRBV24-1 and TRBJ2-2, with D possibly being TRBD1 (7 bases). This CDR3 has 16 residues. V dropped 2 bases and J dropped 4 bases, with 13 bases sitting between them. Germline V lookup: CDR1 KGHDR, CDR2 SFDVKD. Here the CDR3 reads CATSDSHRGGTGELFF. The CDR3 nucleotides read TGTGCCACCAGTGATTCACACAGGGGAGGCACCGGGGAGCTGTTTTTT.

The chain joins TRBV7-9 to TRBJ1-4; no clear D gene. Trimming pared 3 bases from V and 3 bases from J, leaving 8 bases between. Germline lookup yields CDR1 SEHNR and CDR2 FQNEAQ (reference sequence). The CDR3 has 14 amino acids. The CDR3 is CASSFADPNEKLFF. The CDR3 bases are TGTGCCAGCAGCTTCGCAGACCCTAATGAAAAACTGTTTTTT.

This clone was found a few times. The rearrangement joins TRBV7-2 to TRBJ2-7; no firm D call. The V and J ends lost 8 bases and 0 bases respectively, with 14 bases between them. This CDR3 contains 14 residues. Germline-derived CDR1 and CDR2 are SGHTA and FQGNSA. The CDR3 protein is CASLRPADSYEQYF. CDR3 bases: TGTGCCAGCCTCCGGCCAGCTGACTCCTACGAGCAGTACTTC.

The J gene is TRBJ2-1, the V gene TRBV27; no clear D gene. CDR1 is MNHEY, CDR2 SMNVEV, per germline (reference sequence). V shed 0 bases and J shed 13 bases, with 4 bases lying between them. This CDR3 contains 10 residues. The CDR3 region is CASSLSPQFF. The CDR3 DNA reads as TGTGCCAGCAGTTTATCTCCACAGTTCTTC.

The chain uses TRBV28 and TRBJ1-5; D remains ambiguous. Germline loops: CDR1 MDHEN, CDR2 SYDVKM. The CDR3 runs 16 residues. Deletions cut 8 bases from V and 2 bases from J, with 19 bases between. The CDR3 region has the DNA TGTGCCAGCGTATCTAATCAAGAATTGGGCAATCAGCCCCAGCATTTT. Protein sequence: CASVSNQELGNQPQHF. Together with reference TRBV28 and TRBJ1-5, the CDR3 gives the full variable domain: DVKVTQSSRYLVKRTGEKVFLECVQDMDHENMFWYRQDPGLGLRLIYFSYDVKMKEKGDIPEGYSVSREKKERFSLILESASTNQTSMYLCASVSNQELGNQPQHFGDGTRLSIL.

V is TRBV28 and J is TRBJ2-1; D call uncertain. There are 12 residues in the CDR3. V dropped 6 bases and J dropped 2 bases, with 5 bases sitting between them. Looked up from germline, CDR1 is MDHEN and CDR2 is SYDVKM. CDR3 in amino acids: CASSPTYNEQFF. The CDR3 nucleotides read TGTGCCAGCAGCCCGACCTACAATGAGCAGTTCTTC.

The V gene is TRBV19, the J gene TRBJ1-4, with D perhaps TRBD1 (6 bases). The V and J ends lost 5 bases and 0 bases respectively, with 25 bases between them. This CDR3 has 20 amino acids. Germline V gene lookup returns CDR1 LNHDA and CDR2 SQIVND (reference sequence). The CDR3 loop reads CASSPFLPQGVFATNEKLFF. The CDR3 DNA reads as TGTGCCAGTAGTCCCTTTCTTCCACAGGGTGTATTTGCAACTAATGAAAAACTGTTTTTT.

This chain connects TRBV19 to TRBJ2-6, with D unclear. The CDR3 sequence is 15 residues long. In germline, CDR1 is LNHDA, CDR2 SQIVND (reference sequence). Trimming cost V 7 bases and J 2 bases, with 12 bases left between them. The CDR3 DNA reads TGTGCCAGTACAAGGGTATTAACTGGGGCCAACGTCCTGACTTTC. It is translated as CASTRVLTGANVLTF. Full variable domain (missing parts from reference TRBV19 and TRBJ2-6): DGGITQSPKYLFRKEGQNVTLSCEQNLNHDAMYWYRQDPGQGLRLIYYSQIVNDFQKGDIAEGYSVSREKKESFPLTVTSAQKNPTAFYLCASTRVLTGANVLTFGAGSRLTVL.

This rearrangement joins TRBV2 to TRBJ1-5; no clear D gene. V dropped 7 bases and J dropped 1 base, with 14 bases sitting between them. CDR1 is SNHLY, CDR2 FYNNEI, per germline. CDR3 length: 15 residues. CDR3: CASNSGVGSNQPQHF. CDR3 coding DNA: TGTGCCAGCAATTCCGGGGTGGGGAGCAATCAGCCCCAGCATTTT.

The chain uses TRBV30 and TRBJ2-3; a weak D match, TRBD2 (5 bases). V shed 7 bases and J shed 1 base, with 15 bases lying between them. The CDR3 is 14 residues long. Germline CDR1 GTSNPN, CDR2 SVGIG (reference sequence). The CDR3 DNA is TGTGCCTACCTCCCCCGGGGTCGCACAGATACGCAGTATTTT. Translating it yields CAYLPRGRTDTQYF.

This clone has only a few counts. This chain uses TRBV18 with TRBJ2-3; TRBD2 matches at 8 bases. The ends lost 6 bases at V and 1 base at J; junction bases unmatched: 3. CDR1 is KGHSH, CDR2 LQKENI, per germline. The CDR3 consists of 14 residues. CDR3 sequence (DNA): TGTGCCAGCTCCGGAGCGGGGGGCACAGATACGCAGTATTTT. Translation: CASSGAGGTDTQYF.

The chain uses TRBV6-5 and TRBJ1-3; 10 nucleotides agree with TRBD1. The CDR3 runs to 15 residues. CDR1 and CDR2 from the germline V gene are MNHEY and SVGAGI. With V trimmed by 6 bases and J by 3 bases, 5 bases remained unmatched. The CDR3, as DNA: TGTGCCAGCAGCCGACAGGGGGCAAGTGGAAACACCATATATTTT. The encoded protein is CASSRQGASGNTIYF.

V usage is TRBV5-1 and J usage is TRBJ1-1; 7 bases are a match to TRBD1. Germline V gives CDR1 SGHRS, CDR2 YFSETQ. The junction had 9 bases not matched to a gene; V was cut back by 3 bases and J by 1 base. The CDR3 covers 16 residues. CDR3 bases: TGCGCCAGCAGCTCCACTAAGACAGGGTGGAACACTGAAGCTTTCTTT. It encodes CASSSTKTGWNTEAFF. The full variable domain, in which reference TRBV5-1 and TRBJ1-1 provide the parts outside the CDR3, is KAGVTQTPRYLIKTRGQQVTLSCSPISGHRSVSWYQQTPGQGLQFLFEYFSETQRNKGNFPGRFSGRQFSNSRSEMNVSTLELGDSALYLCASSSTKTGWNTEAFFGQGTRLTVV.

CDR3 nucleotides: TGTGCCTGGAGCTCCCTCGGAGGAAGGACGTTTTCGGTGCAGTACTTC. It is translated as CAWSSLGGRTFSVQYF. The rearrangement joins TRBV30 to TRBJ2-7, with D possibly TRBD2 on 5 matching bases. CDR3 length equals 16 residues. Germline V CDR1 and CDR2: GTSNPN, SVGIG (reference sequence). The V end was cut by 3 bases, the J end by 9 bases, with 27 bases between.

The CDR3 protein is CASSSGLAGPTQYF. CDR3 sequence (DNA): TGCGCCAGCAGCTCCGGTCTAGCGGGTCCGACGCAGTATTTT. The rearrangement uses TRBV5-1 and TRBJ2-3; TRBD2 matches at 8 bases. CDR3 length equals 14 residues. Losses at the gene ends were 3 bases for V and 9 bases for J; bases not matched to a gene: 9. Germline values: CDR1 SGHRS, CDR2 YFSETQ. The entire variable domain, with the rest obtained from reference TRBV5-1 and TRBJ2-3, is as follows: KAGVTQTPRYLIKTRGQQVTLSCSPISGHRSVSWYQQTPGQGLQFLFEYFSETQRNKGNFPGRFSGRQFSNSRSEMNVSTLELGDSALYLCASSSGLAGPTQYFGPGTRLTVL.

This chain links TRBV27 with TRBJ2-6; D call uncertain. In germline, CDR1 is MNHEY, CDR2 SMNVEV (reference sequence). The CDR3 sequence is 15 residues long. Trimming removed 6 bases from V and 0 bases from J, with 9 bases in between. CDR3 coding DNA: TGTGCCAGCAGATCCCCAAGCTCTGGGGCCAACGTCCTGACTTTC. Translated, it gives CASRSPSSGANVLTF.

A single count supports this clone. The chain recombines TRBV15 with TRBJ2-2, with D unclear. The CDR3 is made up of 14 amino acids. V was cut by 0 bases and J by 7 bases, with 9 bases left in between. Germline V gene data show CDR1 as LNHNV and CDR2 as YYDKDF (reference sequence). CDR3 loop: CATSRESGGGELFF. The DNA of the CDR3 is TGTGCCACCAGCAGAGAGTCGGGCGGCGGGGAGCTGTTTTTT.

CDR3 region: CASSQDRDYNEQFF. In nucleotides, the CDR3 is TGCGCCAGCAGCCAAGACAGGGATTACAATGAGCAGTTCTTC. The chain joins TRBV4-1 to TRBJ2-1; tentatively, D is TRBD1 (5 bases). The germline V gene encodes CDR1 MGHRA and CDR2 YSYEKL. CDR3 size: 14 residues. Trimming took 0 bases from V and 4 from J, leaving 7 bases between them.

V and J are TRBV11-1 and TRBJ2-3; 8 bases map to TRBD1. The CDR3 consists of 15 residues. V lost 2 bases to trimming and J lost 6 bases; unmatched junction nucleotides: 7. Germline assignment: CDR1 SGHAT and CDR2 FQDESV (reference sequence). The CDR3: CASSLNQGAGDTQYF. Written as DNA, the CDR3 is TGTGCCAGCAGCTTAAACCAGGGGGCTGGGGATACGCAGTATTTT.